Given below is one T cell receptor beta chain in context. The record originates from a study of PD-L1 blockade in urothelial cancer. At the level of the study: About 85% of the roughly 29 patients were men whose urothelial cancer was bladder-origin.

Time point of the sample: pretreatment peripheral blood. CDR1 and CDR2 (germline): MNHNY, SVGAGI (reference sequence). The CDR3 spans 13 residues. With 2 bases removed from V and 6 bases from J, the gap between germline ends came to 8 bases. Using immunoSEQ multiplex PCR, the repertoire was profiled, and TCRdb retains in-frame clones only, with some absent. Among about 81,000 clones listed, around 81% were seen once. The receptor's source is a man aged 35 to 55 with urothelial cancer. The chain joins TRBV6-6 to TRBJ1-5; possible D gene TRBD1, 5 bases. The source was PBMCs, collected around atezolizumab (anti-PD-L1) treatment. The CDR3 DNA follows: TGTGCCAGCAGTTACGGGGGGGGTCAGCCCCAGCATTTT. As protein: CASSYGGGQPQHF.